These T cell receptor beta chains were read from a single sample in a study of blood T cell repertoires in COVID-19. Method: immunoSEQ multiplex PCR; TCRdb's copy keeps in-frame clones and lacks some. The top ten clones hold 1.3% of a sample with about 380,000 clones, 87% of them seen once. The source material was PBMCs or T cells enriched from blood (not recorded which). The source is a man aged 30-40 years who had recovered from COVID-19. CDR3s leave out the opening cysteine and the closing phenylalanine or tryptophan.

CDR3	V	J
ASSLLEYTGELF	TRBV5-1	TRBJ2-2
ASSLGTSGGLSIQY	TRBV7-9	TRBJ2-5
ASRGYLETQY	TRBV18	TRBJ2-5
ASSRSDSPTEAF	TRBV9	TRBJ1-1
ASSLGGSSYNSPLH	TRBV5-1	TRBJ1-6
ASKGQGNQPQH	TRBV10-2	TRBJ1-5
ASSDRGPSTDTQY	TRBV10-1	TRBJ2-3
ASSGRLHEQF	TRBV5-4	TRBJ2-1
ASSQDSETSIGGQF	TRBV4-1	TRBJ2-1
ASSSRPSYEQF	TRBV9	TRBJ2-1
ASSLDRGWGTEAF	TRBV7-9	TRBJ1-1
ASSPTTSGGALGEQF	TRBV3-1/TRBV3-2	TRBJ2-1
ASSQASGTGVSYEQY	TRBV6-2/TRBV6-3	TRBJ2-7
ASSLRSSGVTDTQY	TRBV7-2	TRBJ2-3
ASSLLPGQGKILAF	TRBV5-6	TRBJ1-1
ASSPLPSSYNEQF	TRBV19	TRBJ2-1
ASSRLSYNEQF	TRBV5-1	TRBJ2-1
ASSYSGGIITEAF	TRBV6-5	TRBJ1-1
AWTAPDRNAEAF	TRBV30	TRBJ1-1
ASSEVLGARGLSPLH	TRBV2	TRBJ1-6
ATETGGDLGGNTEAF	TRBV10-3	TRBJ1-1
ASSLGTETEAF	TRBV11-2	TRBJ1-1
ASSPPFRGVNTEAF	TRBV7-9	TRBJ1-1
ASSVRETQY	TRBV4-1	TRBJ2-5
ASRSGGTVVGELF	TRBV2	TRBJ2-2
ASSLGQGSYGYT	TRBV5-1	TRBJ1-2
AWSRGPEAF	TRBV30	TRBJ1-1
ASSFGDSTEAF	TRBV12-3/TRBV12-4	TRBJ1-1
ASSPPQGSGELF	TRBV9	TRBJ2-2
ASSAGGSRSNQPQH	TRBV9	TRBJ1-5
ASSLAGDYGYT	TRBV5-1	TRBJ1-2
ASSLRTASGYQPQH	TRBV5-8	TRBJ1-5
ASSIIGQGNQPQH	TRBV19	TRBJ1-5
ASRRTSGGEDTQY	TRBV10-2	TRBJ2-3
ASRTSGASYNEQF	TRBV6-5	TRBJ2-1
ASSTSAADTQY	TRBV7-8	TRBJ2-3
ASSIGATPAGVLREQY	TRBV19	TRBJ2-7
ASSARQGNQPQH	TRBV7-2	TRBJ1-5
ASRPTGASTEAF	TRBV6-5	TRBJ1-1
ASSQDRITGGDNYGYT	TRBV3-1/TRBV3-2	TRBJ1-2